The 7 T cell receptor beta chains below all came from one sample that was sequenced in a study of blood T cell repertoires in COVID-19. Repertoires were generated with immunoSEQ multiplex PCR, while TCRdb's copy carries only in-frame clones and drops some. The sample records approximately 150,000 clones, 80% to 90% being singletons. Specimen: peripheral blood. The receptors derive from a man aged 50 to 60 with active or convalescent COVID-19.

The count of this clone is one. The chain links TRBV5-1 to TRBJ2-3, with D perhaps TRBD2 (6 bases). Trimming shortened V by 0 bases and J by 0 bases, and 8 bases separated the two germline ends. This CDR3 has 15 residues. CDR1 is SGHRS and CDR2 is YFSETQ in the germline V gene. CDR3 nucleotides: TGCGCCAGCAGCTTGGGGCGGGGCAGCACAGATACGCAGTATTTT. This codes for CASSLGRGSTDTQYF.

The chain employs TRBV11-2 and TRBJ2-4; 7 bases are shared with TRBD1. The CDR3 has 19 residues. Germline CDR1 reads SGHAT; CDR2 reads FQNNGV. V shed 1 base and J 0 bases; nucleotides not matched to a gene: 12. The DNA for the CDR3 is TGTGCCAGCAGCTTAGGGCCCTGGGACAGCCGTTTAGCCAAAAACATTCAGTACTTC. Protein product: CASSLGPWDSRLAKNIQYF. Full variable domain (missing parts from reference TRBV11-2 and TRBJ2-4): EAGVAQSPRYKIIEKRQSVAFWCNPISGHATLYWYQQILGQGPKLLIQFQNNGVVDDSQLPKDRFSAERLKGVDSTLKIQPAKLEDSAVYLCASSLGPWDSRLAKNIQYFGAGTRLSVL.

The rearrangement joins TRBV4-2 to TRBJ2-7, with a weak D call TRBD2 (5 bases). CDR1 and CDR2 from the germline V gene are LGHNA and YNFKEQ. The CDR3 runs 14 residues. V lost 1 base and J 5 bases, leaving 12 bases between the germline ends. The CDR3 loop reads CASSQVGDFDEQYF. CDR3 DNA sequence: TGTGCCAGCAGCCAAGTCGGGGATTTCGACGAGCAGTACTTC.

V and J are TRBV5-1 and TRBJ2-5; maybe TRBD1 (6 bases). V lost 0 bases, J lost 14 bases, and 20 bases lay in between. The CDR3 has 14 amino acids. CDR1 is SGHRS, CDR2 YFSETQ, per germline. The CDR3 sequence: CASSLGSSQGSSYF. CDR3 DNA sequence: TGCGCCAGCAGCTTGGGGAGCTCACAGGGCTCTAGCTACTTC.

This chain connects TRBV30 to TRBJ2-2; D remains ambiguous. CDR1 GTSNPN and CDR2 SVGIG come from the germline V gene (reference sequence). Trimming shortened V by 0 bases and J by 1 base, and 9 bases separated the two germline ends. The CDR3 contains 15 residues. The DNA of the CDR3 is TGTGCCTGGAGTGTAGACACCTTGAACACCGGGGAGCTGTTTTTT. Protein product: CAWSVDTLNTGELFF.

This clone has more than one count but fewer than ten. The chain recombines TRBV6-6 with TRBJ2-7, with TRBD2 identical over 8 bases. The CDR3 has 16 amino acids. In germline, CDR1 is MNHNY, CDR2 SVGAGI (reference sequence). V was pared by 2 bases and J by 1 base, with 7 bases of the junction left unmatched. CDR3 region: CASSYVPSGPSYEQYF. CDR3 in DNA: TGTGCCAGCAGTTACGTGCCTAGCGGGCCTTCCTACGAGCAGTACTTC.

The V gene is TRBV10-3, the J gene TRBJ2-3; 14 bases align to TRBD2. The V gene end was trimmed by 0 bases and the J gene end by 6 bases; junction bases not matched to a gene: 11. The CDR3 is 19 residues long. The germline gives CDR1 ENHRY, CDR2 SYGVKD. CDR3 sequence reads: CAISESLRGLAGARDTQYF. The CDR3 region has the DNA TGTGCCATCAGTGAGTCTTTAAGGGGACTAGCGGGAGCAAGGGATACGCAGTATTTT.